These T cell receptor beta chains were read from a single sample in a study of blood T cells in healthy people across ages. TCRdb reprocessed the 5' RACE reads via MiXCR and lists one record per CDR3 protein. Among almost 1 million distinct CDR3 sequences listed, roughly 47% were seen once. The sequenced sample consisted of blood. These receptors came from a woman aged 55-70 years in good health. Both conserved end residues are part of each CDR3. A D gene is named only where the DNA matches it firmly. A clone size is listed for some rows: how often the clone was seen (once, few, many), or a class if it is expanded.

J gene: TRBJ2-1; V gene: TRBV7-9; clone size: NA; D gene: TRBD2; CDR3 protein: CASSLWASGILREQFF; CDR3 DNA: TGTGCTAGCAGCTTATGGGCTAGCGGGATATTGCGGGAGCAGTTCTTC
J gene: TRBJ2-5; V gene: TRBV25-1; clone size: few; D gene: NA; CDR3 protein: CASSRDAAAQYF; CDR3 DNA: TGTGCCAGCAGCCGGGACGCCGCTGCCCAGTACTTC
J gene: TRBJ1-2; V gene: TRBV14; clone size: NA; D gene: TRBD1; CDR3 protein: CASSQETGPYYGYTF; CDR3 DNA: TGTGCCAGCAGCCAAGAGACAGGGCCTTACTATGGCTACACCTTC
J gene: TRBJ2-3; V gene: TRBV29-1; clone size: NA; D gene: TRBD2; CDR3 protein: CSVRFPPGLAGLQVDAQYF; CDR3 DNA: TGCAGCGTGCGATTCCCCCCGGGACTAGCGGGACTCCAGGTAGATGCGCAGTATTTT
J gene: TRBJ2-7; V gene: TRBV28; clone size: NA; D gene: TRBD1; CDR3 protein: CACGAGGNYEQYF; CDR3 DNA: TGTGCCTGCGGGGCAGGGGGCAATTACGAGCAGTACTTC
J gene: TRBJ2-7; V gene: TRBV20-1; clone size: NA; D gene: NA; CDR3 protein: CSASLTGLGYEQYF; CDR3 DNA: TGCAGTGCTAGCCTGACAGGCCTGGGCTACGAGCAGTACTTC
J gene: TRBJ2-3; V gene: TRBV12-3/TRBV12-4; clone size: NA; D gene: TRBD2; CDR3 protein: CASASLLAGVKTTDTQYF; CDR3 DNA: TGTGCCAGCGCATCGCTTCTAGCGGGAGTTAAAACGACAGATACGCAGTATTTT
J gene: TRBJ2-7; V gene: TRBV5-5; clone size: NA; D gene: TRBD1; CDR3 protein: CASSVDRGYYEQYF; CDR3 DNA: TGTGCCAGCAGCGTGGACAGGGGATACTACGAGCAGTACTTC
J gene: TRBJ2-1; V gene: TRBV20-1; clone size: NA; D gene: NA; CDR3 protein: CSARGGGPSLDEQFF; CDR3 DNA: TGCAGTGCTAGAGGGGGTGGGCCTAGCCTAGATGAGCAGTTCTTC
J gene: TRBJ2-3; V gene: TRBV28; clone size: many; D gene: NA; CDR3 protein: CASSLVVPADTQYF; CDR3 DNA: TGTGCCAGCAGTTTAGTGGTTCCCGCAGATACGCAGTATTTT
J gene: TRBJ2-5; V gene: TRBV13; clone size: few; D gene: NA; CDR3 protein: CASSPRVDNEQYF; CDR3 DNA: TGTGCCAGCAGCCCCAGGGTCGACAATGAGCAGTACTTC
J gene: TRBJ1-5; V gene: TRBV7-2; clone size: once; D gene: NA; CDR3 protein: CASSRGTLSPNQPQHF; CDR3 DNA: TGTGCCAGCAGCCGCGGGACCCTTTCCCCCAATCAGCCCCAGCATTTT
J gene: TRBJ2-3; V gene: TRBV7-8; clone size: NA; D gene: NA; CDR3 protein: CASSLALVVATQYF; CDR3 DNA: TGTGCCAGCAGCTTAGCGTTAGTGGTTGCTACGCAGTATTTT
J gene: TRBJ2-3; V gene: TRBV20-1; clone size: NA; D gene: TRBD2; CDR3 protein: CSASPLSGRATDTQYF; CDR3 DNA: TGCAGTGCTAGCCCTCTTAGCGGGAGGGCCACAGATACGCAGTATTTT
J gene: TRBJ2-1; V gene: TRBV4-1; clone size: few; D gene: NA; CDR3 protein: CASSQDTVSNEQFF; CDR3 DNA: TGCGCCAGCAGCCAAGATACAGTGTCCAATGAGCAGTTCTTC
J gene: TRBJ2-1; V gene: TRBV7-9; clone size: NA; D gene: TRBD1; CDR3 protein: CASSRRGQGSDEQFF; CDR3 DNA: TGTGCCAGCAGCCGACGGGGACAGGGAAGCGATGAGCAGTTCTTC
J gene: TRBJ2-5; V gene: TRBV29-1; clone size: few; D gene: NA; CDR3 protein: CSVVPRIAEETQYF; CDR3 DNA: TGCAGCGTTGTGCCTCGGATAGCGGAAGAGACCCAGTACTTC
J gene: TRBJ2-3; V gene: TRBV9; clone size: NA; D gene: TRBD2; CDR3 protein: CASSERLADSTDTQYF; CDR3 DNA: TGTGCCAGCAGCGAGAGACTAGCGGATAGCACAGATACGCAGTATTTT
J gene: TRBJ2-7; V gene: TRBV28; clone size: NA; D gene: NA; CDR3 protein: CALGDIGAREQYF; CDR3 DNA: TGTGCTTTGGGGGACATCGGGGCCCGTGAGCAGTACTTC
J gene: TRBJ1-5; V gene: TRBV10-3; clone size: NA; D gene: NA; CDR3 protein: CAISDLVQPQHF; CDR3 DNA: TGTGCCATCAGTGACCTCGTTCAGCCCCAGCATTTT
J gene: TRBJ1-6; V gene: TRBV21-1; clone size: few; D gene: NA; CDR3 protein: CASPLTEKDYNSPLHF; CDR3 DNA: TGTGCCAGCCCATTGACAGAGAAAGACTATAATTCACCCCTCCACTTT
J gene: TRBJ1-1; V gene: TRBV30; clone size: NA; D gene: TRBD1; CDR3 protein: CAWSSGQGPAFF; CDR3 DNA: TGTGCCTGGAGTTCCGGACAGGGACCAGCTTTCTTT
J gene: TRBJ2-2; V gene: TRBV28; clone size: NA; D gene: NA; CDR3 protein: CASSLPPLGTGELFF; CDR3 DNA: TGTGCCAGCAGTTTACCCCCTTTGGGCACCGGGGAGCTGTTTTTT
J gene: TRBJ2-3; V gene: TRBV24-1; clone size: NA; D gene: NA; CDR3 protein: CATSDFGGLTDTQYF; CDR3 DNA: TGTGCCACCAGTGATTTCGGGGGGCTCACAGATACGCAGTATTTT
J gene: TRBJ1-6; V gene: TRBV20-1; clone size: NA; D gene: NA; CDR3 protein: CSAKTEIFSPLHF; CDR3 DNA: TGCAGTGCTAAGACAGAGATATTTTCACCCCTCCACTTT
J gene: TRBJ2-5; V gene: TRBV12-3/TRBV12-4; clone size: NA; D gene: NA; CDR3 protein: CASSPPWGEETQYF; CDR3 DNA: TGTGCCAGCAGTCCCCCATGGGGAGAAGAGACCCAGTACTTC
J gene: TRBJ2-5; V gene: TRBV20-1; clone size: few; D gene: NA; CDR3 protein: CSAKGSGGETQYF; CDR3 DNA: TGCAGTGCTAAGGGGTCAGGGGGGGAGACCCAGTACTTC
J gene: TRBJ1-2; V gene: TRBV7-2; clone size: NA; D gene: NA; CDR3 protein: CASSLAPDSGGYTF; CDR3 DNA: TGTGCCAGCAGCTTAGCGCCAGACTCGGGAGGCTACACCTTC
J gene: TRBJ2-6; V gene: TRBV20-1; clone size: few; D gene: TRBD2; CDR3 protein: CSARDRLAVNSGANVLTF; CDR3 DNA: TGCAGTGCTAGGGACCGACTAGCGGTAAACTCTGGGGCCAACGTCCTGACTTTC
J gene: TRBJ1-5; V gene: TRBV12-3/TRBV12-4; clone size: NA; D gene: NA; CDR3 protein: CASSFVGPQHF; CDR3 DNA: TGTGCCAGCAGTTTCGTCGGACCCCAGCATTTT
J gene: TRBJ2-1; V gene: TRBV5-1; clone size: few; D gene: NA; CDR3 protein: CASRSEGDEQFF; CDR3 DNA: TGCGCCAGCAGATCCGAGGGGGATGAGCAGTTCTTC
J gene: TRBJ2-1; V gene: TRBV7-2; clone size: few; D gene: TRBD2; CDR3 protein: CASSLLAGNEQFF; CDR3 DNA: TGTGCCAGCAGCTTATTAGCGGGAAACGAGCAGTTCTTC
J gene: TRBJ2-7; V gene: TRBV27; clone size: NA; D gene: TRBD2; CDR3 protein: CASSEGTSGISYYEQYF; CDR3 DNA: TGTGCCAGCAGTGAGGGGACTAGCGGGATTTCCTACTACGAGCAGTACTTC
J gene: TRBJ2-3; V gene: TRBV12-3/TRBV12-4; clone size: NA; D gene: NA; CDR3 protein: CASSSADTRYF; CDR3 DNA: TGTGCCAGCAGTTCTGCAGATACGCGGTATTTT
J gene: TRBJ2-1; V gene: TRBV5-6; clone size: NA; D gene: NA; CDR3 protein: CATRPGQGNNEQFF; CDR3 DNA: TGTGCCACCCGCCCGGGGCAGGGAAACAATGAGCAGTTCTTC
J gene: TRBJ2-1; V gene: TRBV9; clone size: NA; D gene: TRBD2; CDR3 protein: CASTPFQPSGRGRAYNEQFF; CDR3 DNA: TGTGCCAGCACCCCGTTTCAGCCTAGCGGGAGAGGGAGGGCCTACAATGAGCAGTTCTTC
J gene: TRBJ1-1; V gene: TRBV12-3/TRBV12-4; clone size: NA; D gene: NA; CDR3 protein: CASSRGGHAEAFF; CDR3 DNA: TGTGCCAGCAGCCGGGGGGGGCACGCTGAAGCTTTCTTT
J gene: TRBJ1-2; V gene: TRBV30; clone size: NA; D gene: NA; CDR3 protein: CAWSVHGRGGYTF; CDR3 DNA: TGTGCCTGGAGTGTACATGGGAGGGGAGGCTACACCTTC
J gene: TRBJ2-1; V gene: TRBV7-9; clone size: NA; D gene: NA; CDR3 protein: CASGAVSSYNEQFF; CDR3 DNA: TGTGCCAGCGGGGCGGTGAGCTCCTACAATGAGCAGTTCTTC
J gene: TRBJ2-2; V gene: TRBV10-3; clone size: NA; D gene: NA; CDR3 protein: CATGETGELFF; CDR3 DNA: TGTGCCACCGGGGAAACCGGGGAGCTGTTTTTT
J gene: TRBJ1-2; V gene: TRBV25-1; clone size: NA; D gene: NA; CDR3 protein: CASSADGFGNYGYTF; CDR3 DNA: TGTGCCAGCAGTGCGGACGGCTTCGGAAACTATGGCTACACCTTC
J gene: TRBJ2-7; V gene: TRBV27; clone size: NA; D gene: NA; CDR3 protein: CASSLYGKGFAYEQYF; CDR3 DNA: TGTGCCAGCAGTTTATATGGGAAGGGTTTTGCCTACGAGCAGTACTTC
J gene: TRBJ2-5; V gene: TRBV12-3/TRBV12-4; clone size: NA; D gene: TRBD2; CDR3 protein: CASRFEREIETQYF; CDR3 DNA: TGTGCCAGCCGTTTTGAGCGGGAGATAGAGACCCAGTACTTC
J gene: TRBJ2-7; V gene: TRBV15; clone size: few; D gene: TRBD2; CDR3 protein: CATSRTSGIAYEQYF; CDR3 DNA: TGTGCCACCAGCAGAACTAGCGGGATCGCCTACGAGCAGTACTTC
J gene: TRBJ2-7; V gene: TRBV12-3/TRBV12-4; clone size: few; D gene: TRBD1; CDR3 protein: CASSLSDRDQYEQYF; CDR3 DNA: TGTGCCAGCAGTCTCTCCGACAGGGATCAATACGAGCAGTACTTC
J gene: TRBJ1-4; V gene: TRBV29-1; clone size: few; D gene: TRBD1; CDR3 protein: CSAAEAGGLHEKLFF; CDR3 DNA: TGCAGCGCCGCCGAGGCAGGGGGGCTTCACGAAAAACTGTTTTTT